A single sample gave rise to the 21 T cell receptor beta chains below, sequenced in a study of early T cells in non-severe SARS-CoV-2 infection. MiXCR, applied by TCRdb to the 5' RACE reads, yields one record per CDR3 protein. Of about 94,000 distinct CDR3 sequences in the sample, under 15% were seen once. Material: whole blood. The origin of the receptors is an adult who was a healthcare worker with PCR-confirmed SARS-CoV-2 infection or an uninfected control (not recorded which).

This clonotype was observed at least ten times. The chain links TRBV29-1 to TRBJ2-3; 7 bases agree with TRBD2. The CDR3 has 12 residues. J gave up 4 bases and V 7 bases, and 5 bases lay outside the gene matches. In germline, CDR1 is SQVTM, CDR2 ANQGSEA. The CDR3 spells CSANRGADTQYF. In DNA, the CDR3 is TGCAGCGCCAACCGGGGGGCAGATACGCAGTATTTT.

This clonotype is medium-sized (0.01 to 0.1%) within its sample. This chain joins TRBV7-9 and TRBJ2-1; D is ambiguous. Germline V lookup: CDR1 SEHNR, CDR2 FQNEAQ (reference sequence). The CDR3 is made up of 15 amino acids. V shed 5 bases and J shed 5 bases, with 16 bases lying between them. CDR3 protein: CASSRRAARHNEQFF. As DNA, the CDR3 is TGTGCCAGCAGCCGCCGGGCCGCCCGTCACAATGAGCAGTTCTTC. Full variable domain (rest looked up from reference TRBV7-9 and TRBJ2-1): DTGVSQNPRHKITKRGQNVTFRCDPISEHNRLYWYRQTLGQGPEFLTYFQNEAQLEKSRLLSDRFSAERPKGSFSTLEIQRTEQGDSAMYLCASSRRAARHNEQFFGPGTRLTVL.

The rearrangement joins TRBV7-3 to TRBJ2-2; no firm D call. Germline values: CDR1 SGHTA, CDR2 FQGTGA. V dropped 1 base and J dropped 7 bases, with 10 bases sitting between them. The CDR3 covers 14 residues. The CDR3 protein is CASSLSLSGGELFF. CDR3 bases: TGTGCCAGCAGCTTAAGCCTTTCGGGCGGGGAGCTGTTTTTT. The entire variable domain, with the rest obtained from reference TRBV7-3 and TRBJ2-2, is as follows: GAGVSQTPSNKVTEKGKYVELRCDPISGHTALYWYRQSLGQGPEFLIYFQGTGAADDSGLPNDRFFAVRPEGSVSTLKIQRTERGDSAVYLCASSLSLSGGELFFGEGSRLTVL.

The chain combines TRBV28 with TRBJ2-5; 8 nucleotides align to TRBD1. Germline loops: CDR1 MDHEN, CDR2 SYDVKM. Trimming took 3 bases from V and 1 from J; bases not matched to a gene: 1. This CDR3 is 14 amino acids long. In DNA form, the CDR3 reads TGTGCCAGCAGTTTTCAGGGGGCCCAAGAGACCCAGTACTTC. It encodes CASSFQGAQETQYF. Looking up the rest from reference TRBV28 and TRBJ2-5 gives the full variable domain: DVKVTQSSRYLVKRTGEKVFLECVQDMDHENMFWYRQDPGLGLRLIYFSYDVKMKEKGDIPEGYSVSREKKERFSLILESASTNQTSMYLCASSFQGAQETQYFGPGTRLLVL.

This chain connects TRBV20-1 to TRBJ2-5; 9 bases are a match to TRBD2. This CDR3 region has 15 residues. After removal of 3 bases from V and 2 bases from J, the junction contained 7 bases not matched to a gene. Germline values: CDR1 DFQATT, CDR2 SNEGSKA (reference sequence). This chain's CDR3 is CSARQRGVLQETQYF. The CDR3 DNA follows: TGCAGTGCTAGGCAGCGGGGGGTCCTTCAAGAGACCCAGTACTTC.

The rearrangement links TRBV7-6 to TRBJ2-3; 10 nucleotides agree with TRBD1. The germline V gene has CDR1 SGHVS and CDR2 FNYEAQ. V dropped 5 bases and J dropped 5; count of bases not matched to a gene: 13. This CDR3 is built from 17 residues. CDR3: CASSPQGQGWGGDTQYF. In nucleotides, the CDR3 is TGTGCCAGCAGCCCTCAGGGACAGGGGTGGGGAGGAGATACGCAGTATTTT.

The chain links TRBV6-1 to TRBJ2-3; D is perhaps TRBD2 (5 bases). The CDR3 consists of 12 residues. Trimming stripped 7 bases from V and 3 bases from J, with 8 bases between. Germline CDR1 is MNHNS and CDR2 is SASEGT. The CDR3, as DNA: TGTGCCAGCATGTGGACTACAGATACGCAGTATTTT. It yields the protein CASMWTTDTQYF.

The chain carries TRBV28 and TRBJ1-1; D gene ambiguous. The germline V gene has CDR1 MDHEN and CDR2 SYDVKM. V was pared by 2 bases and J by 5 bases, with 15 bases between. The CDR3 is 15 amino acids. This CDR3 is CASSLGRGFRTEAFF. The CDR3 coding sequence is TGTGCCAGCAGTTTAGGTAGAGGGTTCAGGACTGAAGCTTTCTTT.

In its sample, this clonotype was seen many times. This chain joins TRBV12-3 or TRBV12-4 and TRBJ2-7, with 8 bases matching TRBD1. The V segment lost 5 bases and the J segment 2 bases; nucleotides outside the gene matches: 5. This CDR3 contains 14 residues. CDR3 coding DNA: TGTGCCAGCAGTCCCGGACAGGGCCCCTACGAGCAGTACTTC. This gives the protein CASSPGQGPYEQYF.

Only one count was recorded for this clonotype. This may arise from a read error, as a much more abundant clone is one base away. J is TRBJ2-7 and V is TRBV9; D may be TRBD2 (6 bases). The J call may be faulty, since TRBJ2-1 better matches the DNA end. Germline V gene data show CDR1 as SGDLS and CDR2 as YYNGEE. This CDR3 has 16 residues. The CDR3 protein is CASSVGGGTGPYEQFF. CDR3 coding DNA: TGTGCCAGCAGCGTAGGAGGCGGGACTGGCCCCTACGAGCAGTTCTTC.

This clonotype was recorded many times. The chain carries TRBV9 and TRBJ1-2; D is uncertain. The germline CDR1 and CDR2 sequences are SGDLS and YYNGEE. This CDR3 is built from 13 residues. V lost 4 bases, J lost 0 bases, and 7 bases lay in between. The CDR3 coding sequence is TGTGCCAGCAGCCCCCGTCCTAACTATGGCTACACCTTC. Translated, it gives CASSPRPNYGYTF. Full variable domain (outside the CDR3, taken from reference TRBV9 and TRBJ1-2): DSGVTQTPKHLITATGQRVTLRCSPRSGDLSVYWYQQSLDQGLQFLIQYYNGEERAKGNILERFSAQQFPDLHSELNLSSLELGDSALYFCASSPRPNYGYTFGSGTRLTVV.

This clonotype has a handful of counts. The chain combines TRBV20-1 with TRBJ1-5, with D perhaps TRBD1 (6 bases). V was shortened by 5 bases and J by 2 bases, with 16 bases between the two germline ends. In germline, CDR1 is DFQATT, CDR2 SNEGSKA (reference sequence). This CDR3 is built from 15 residues. The chain's CDR3 is CSALRGAQGNQPQHF. The CDR3 nucleotides read TGCAGTGCTCTTAGGGGGGCGCAAGGCAATCAGCCCCAGCATTTT.

The CDR3 here is CASSLFSFGGVYGYTF. The CDR3 coding sequence is TGTGCCAGCAGCTTGTTTAGTTTCGGCGGGGTCTATGGCTACACCTTC. The V call is TRBV5-8, the J call TRBJ1-2; D uncertain. V lost 1 base and J lost 4, with 17 bases in between. This CDR3 spans 16 amino acids. Germline V gene data show CDR1 as SGHTS and CDR2 as YDEGEE. The full variable domain, in which reference TRBV5-8 and TRBJ1-2 provide the parts outside the CDR3, is EAGVTQSPTHLIKTRGQQATLRCSPISGHTSVYWYQQALGLGLQFLLWYDEGEERNRGNFPPRFSGRQFPNYSSELNVNALELEDSALYLCASSLFSFGGVYGYTFGSGTRLTVV.

In its sample, this clonotype was seen a few times. V gene TRBV18 combines with J gene TRBJ2-3, with a possible D match to TRBD1 (5 bases). CDR3 length: 14 residues. Germline V gene lookup returns CDR1 KGHSH and CDR2 LQKENI. Trimming stripped 3 bases from V and 3 bases from J, with 10 bases between. The CDR3 DNA reads TGTGCCAGCTCACCCAGGGTAGAAACAGATACGCAGTATTTT. Translation: CASSPRVETDTQYF.

This rearrangement joins TRBV2 to TRBJ2-7, with D unresolved. The CDR3 consists of 12 residues. Germline V gene data show CDR1 as SNHLY and CDR2 as FYNNEI. V dropped 6 bases and J dropped 3 bases, with 9 bases sitting between them. The CDR3 region is CASRRVNYEQYF. DNA for the CDR3: TGTGCCAGCAGACGGGTCAACTACGAGCAGTACTTC.

The table lists this clonotype with a few counts. CDR3: CASSLIAEQFF. CDR3 nucleotides: TGTGCCAGCAGCTTAATAGCGGAGCAGTTCTTC. The genes are TRBV11-2 and TRBJ2-1, with D perhaps matching TRBD2 (5 bases). The CDR3 consists of 11 residues. Germline CDR1 is SGHAT and CDR2 is FQNNGV. V gave up 2 bases and J gave up 10 bases, with 6 bases separating them.

This clonotype was seen repeatedly, ten times or more. V usage is TRBV11-3 and J usage is TRBJ2-5; D remains ambiguous. The V gene lost 5 bases and the J gene lost 2 bases, with 24 bases spanning the gap. The CDR3 covers 18 residues. Germline lookup yields CDR1 SGHNT and CDR2 YENEEA. In DNA, the CDR3 is TGTGCCAGCAGCCCCGGACGTAGTTCTGATTATCGGCAAGAGACCCAGTACTTC. Residues: CASSPGRSSDYRQETQYF.

This chain connects TRBV6-6 to TRBJ1-2; 10 bases line up with TRBD1. The CDR3 contains 14 residues. Germline CDR1 and CDR2: MNHNY and SVGAGI (reference sequence). With 6 bases clipped from V and 5 bases from J, the junction kept 6 bases outside the gene matches. The CDR3 DNA sequence: TGTGCCAGCAGGCCTCGGGGACAGGGGTATGGCTACACCTTC. This sequence encodes CASRPRGQGYGYTF.

This clonotype was seen more than once but under ten times. V usage is TRBV20-1 and J usage is TRBJ2-7, with TRBD1 identical over 7 bases. V lost 6 bases to trimming and J lost 2 bases; unmatched junction nucleotides: 7. The CDR3 is 13 residues long. The germline V gene has CDR1 DFQATT and CDR2 SNEGSKA (reference sequence). This CDR3 reads CSAMTGRTYEQYF. In DNA, the CDR3 is TGCAGTGCAATGACAGGGAGAACCTACGAGCAGTACTTC.

The genes are TRBV28 and TRBJ2-6; D not certain. V gave up 7 bases and J gave up 4 bases, with 5 bases separating them. Germline-derived CDR1 and CDR2 are MDHEN and SYDVKM. The CDR3 covers 12 residues. The CDR3: CASTGGANVLTF. The DNA of the CDR3 is TGTGCCAGCACCGGCGGGGCCAACGTCCTGACTTTC.

Only a few counts were recorded for this clonotype. The chain is built from TRBV7-9 and TRBJ2-3; D is perhaps TRBD1 or TRBD2 (5 bases each). The V and J ends lost 0 bases and 2 bases respectively, with 12 bases between them. Germline V gives CDR1 SEHNR, CDR2 FQNEAQ (reference sequence). The CDR3 totals 16 residues. The CDR3 protein is CASSLAAGAPTDTQYF. CDR3 in DNA: TGTGCCAGCAGCTTAGCGGCCGGGGCCCCCACAGATACGCAGTATTTT.